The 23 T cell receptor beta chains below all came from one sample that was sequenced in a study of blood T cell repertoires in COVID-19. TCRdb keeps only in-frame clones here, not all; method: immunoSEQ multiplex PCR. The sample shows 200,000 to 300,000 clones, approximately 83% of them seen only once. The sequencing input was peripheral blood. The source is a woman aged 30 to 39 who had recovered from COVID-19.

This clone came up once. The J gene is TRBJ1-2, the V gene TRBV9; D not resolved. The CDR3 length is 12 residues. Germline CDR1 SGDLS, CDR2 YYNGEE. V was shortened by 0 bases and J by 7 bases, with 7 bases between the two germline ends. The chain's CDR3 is CASSVGPLGYTF. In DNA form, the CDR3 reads TGTGCCAGCAGCGTAGGGCCGCTTGGCTACACCTTC.

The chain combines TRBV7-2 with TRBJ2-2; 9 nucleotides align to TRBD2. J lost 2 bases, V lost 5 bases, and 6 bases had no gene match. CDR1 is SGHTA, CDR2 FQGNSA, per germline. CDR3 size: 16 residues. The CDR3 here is CASSGGTSRNTGELFF. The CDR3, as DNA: TGTGCCAGCAGCGGAGGGACTAGCCGAAACACCGGGGAGCTGTTTTTT.

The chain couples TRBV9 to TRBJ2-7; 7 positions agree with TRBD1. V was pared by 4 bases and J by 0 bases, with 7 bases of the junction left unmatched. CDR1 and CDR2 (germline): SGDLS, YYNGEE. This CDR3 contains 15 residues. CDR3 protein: CASSSKTGTSYEQYF. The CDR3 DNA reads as TGTGCCAGCAGCTCAAAGACAGGGACCTCCTACGAGCAGTACTTC.

CDR3: CATGLVFGEKLFF. CDR3 DNA sequence: TGTGCCACAGGGTTGGTTTTTGGTGAAAAACTGTTTTTT. The V call is TRBV6-5, the J call TRBJ1-4; D is perhaps TRBD1 (5 bases). The V end was cut by 10 bases, the J end by 7 bases, with 16 bases between. From germline, CDR1 is MNHEY and CDR2 SVGAGI. This CDR3 contains 13 residues.

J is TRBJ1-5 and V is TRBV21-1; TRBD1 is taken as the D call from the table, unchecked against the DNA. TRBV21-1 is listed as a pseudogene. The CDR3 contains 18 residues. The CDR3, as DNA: TGTGCCAGCAGCAAAAAGGGTCTAGGGGCAGGTCGCAATCAGCCCCAGCATTTT. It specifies CASSKKGLGAGRNQPQHF.

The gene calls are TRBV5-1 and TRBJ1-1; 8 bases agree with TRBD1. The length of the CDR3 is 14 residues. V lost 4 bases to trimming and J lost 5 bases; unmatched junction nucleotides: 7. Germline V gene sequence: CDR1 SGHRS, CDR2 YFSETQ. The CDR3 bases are TGCGCCAGCAGCCAGACTACAGGGGGAACTGAAGCTTTCTTT. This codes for CASSQTTGGTEAFF.

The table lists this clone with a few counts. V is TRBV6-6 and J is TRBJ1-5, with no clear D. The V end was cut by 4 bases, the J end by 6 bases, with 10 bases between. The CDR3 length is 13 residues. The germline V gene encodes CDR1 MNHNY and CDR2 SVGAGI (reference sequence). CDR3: CASSSDSGQPQHF. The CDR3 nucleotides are TGTGCCAGCAGTTCGGACTCGGGTCAGCCCCAGCATTTT.

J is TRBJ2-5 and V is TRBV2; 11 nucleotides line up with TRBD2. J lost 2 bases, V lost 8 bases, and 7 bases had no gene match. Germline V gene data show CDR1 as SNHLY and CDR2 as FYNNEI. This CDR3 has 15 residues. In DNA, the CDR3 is TGTGCCAGCGGCGGGTTAGCGGGGGGGCAAGAGACCCAGTACTTC. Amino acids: CASGGLAGGQETQYF.

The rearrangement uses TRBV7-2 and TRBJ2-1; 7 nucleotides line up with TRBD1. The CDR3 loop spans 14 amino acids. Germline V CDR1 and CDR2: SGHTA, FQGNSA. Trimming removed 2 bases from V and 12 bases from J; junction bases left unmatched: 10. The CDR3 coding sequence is TGTGCCAGCAGCTTATGGTTTAGGGACAGTGGGCAGTTCTTC. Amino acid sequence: CASSLWFRDSGQFF.

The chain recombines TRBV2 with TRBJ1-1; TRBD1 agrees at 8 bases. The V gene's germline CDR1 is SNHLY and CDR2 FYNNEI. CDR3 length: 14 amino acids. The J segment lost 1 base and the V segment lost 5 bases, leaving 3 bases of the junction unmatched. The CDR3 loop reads CASSRTGRNTEAFF. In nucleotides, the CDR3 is TGTGCCAGCAGTCGGACAGGGAGGAACACTGAAGCTTTCTTT. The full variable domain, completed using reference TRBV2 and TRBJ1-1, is EPEVTQTPSHQVTQMGQEVILRCVPISNHLYFYWYRQILGQKVEFLVSFYNNEISEKSEIFDDQFSVERPDGSNFTLKIRSTKLEDSAMYFCASSRTGRNTEAFFGQGTRLTVV.

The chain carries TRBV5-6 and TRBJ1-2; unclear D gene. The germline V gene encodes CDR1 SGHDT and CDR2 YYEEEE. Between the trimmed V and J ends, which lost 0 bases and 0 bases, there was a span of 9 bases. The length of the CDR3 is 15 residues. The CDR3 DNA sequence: TGTGCCAGCAGCTTGGTTGGGCAGACTAACTATGGCTACACCTTC. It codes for CASSLVGQTNYGYTF.

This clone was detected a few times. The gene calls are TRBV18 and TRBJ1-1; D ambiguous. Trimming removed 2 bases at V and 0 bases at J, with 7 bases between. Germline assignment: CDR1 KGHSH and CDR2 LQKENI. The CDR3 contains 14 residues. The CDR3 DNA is TGTGCCAGCTCACCAGAGATAATGAACACTGAAGCTTTCTTT. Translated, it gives CASSPEIMNTEAFF.

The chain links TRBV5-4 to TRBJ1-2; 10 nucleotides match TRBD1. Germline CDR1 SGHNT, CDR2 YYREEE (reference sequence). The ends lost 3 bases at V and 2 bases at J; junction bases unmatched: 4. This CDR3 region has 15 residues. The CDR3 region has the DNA TGTGCCAGCAGCTCACCGGGACAGGGGAACTATGGCTACACCTTC. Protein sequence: CASSSPGQGNYGYTF.

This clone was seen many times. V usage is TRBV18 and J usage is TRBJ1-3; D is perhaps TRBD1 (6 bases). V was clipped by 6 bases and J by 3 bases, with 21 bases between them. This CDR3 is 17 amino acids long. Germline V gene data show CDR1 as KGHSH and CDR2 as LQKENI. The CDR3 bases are TGTGCCAGCTCCCTCACAGGGATGGGCTCTGATGGAAACACCATATATTTT. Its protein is CASSLTGMGSDGNTIYF.

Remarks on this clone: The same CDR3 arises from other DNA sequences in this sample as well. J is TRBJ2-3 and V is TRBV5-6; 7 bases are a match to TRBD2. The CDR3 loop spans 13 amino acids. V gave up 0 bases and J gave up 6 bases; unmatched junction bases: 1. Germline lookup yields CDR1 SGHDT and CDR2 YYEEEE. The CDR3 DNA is TGTGCCAGCAGCTTGGCCGGGGGGGATACGCAGTATTTT. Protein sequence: CASSLAGGDTQYF.

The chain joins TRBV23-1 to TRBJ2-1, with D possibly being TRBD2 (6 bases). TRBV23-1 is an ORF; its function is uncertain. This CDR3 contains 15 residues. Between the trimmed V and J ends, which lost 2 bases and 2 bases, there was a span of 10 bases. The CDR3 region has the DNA TGCGCCAGCAGTCAACGGGGGAGACCCTACAATGAGCAGTTCTTC. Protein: CASSQRGRPYNEQFF.

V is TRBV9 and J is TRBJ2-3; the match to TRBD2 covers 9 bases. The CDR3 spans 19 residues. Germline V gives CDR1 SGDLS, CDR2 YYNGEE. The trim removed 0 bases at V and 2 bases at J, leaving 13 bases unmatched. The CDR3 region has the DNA TGTGCCAGCAGCGTAGATTTGGCGGGGGGGCCAGGAATCACAGATACGCAGTATTTT. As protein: CASSVDLAGGPGITDTQYF.

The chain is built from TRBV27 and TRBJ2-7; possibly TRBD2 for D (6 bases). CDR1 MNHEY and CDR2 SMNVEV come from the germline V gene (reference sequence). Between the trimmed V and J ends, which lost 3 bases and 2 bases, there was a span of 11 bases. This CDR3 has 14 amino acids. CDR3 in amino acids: CASSLRGEAYEQYF. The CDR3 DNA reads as TGTGCCAGCAGTTTGCGGGGTGAAGCCTACGAGCAGTACTTC.

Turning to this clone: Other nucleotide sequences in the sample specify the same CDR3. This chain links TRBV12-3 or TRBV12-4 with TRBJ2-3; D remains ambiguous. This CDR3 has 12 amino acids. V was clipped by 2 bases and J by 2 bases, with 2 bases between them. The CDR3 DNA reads TGTGCCAGCAGTTTACTCACAGATACGCAGTATTTT. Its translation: CASSLLTDTQYF.

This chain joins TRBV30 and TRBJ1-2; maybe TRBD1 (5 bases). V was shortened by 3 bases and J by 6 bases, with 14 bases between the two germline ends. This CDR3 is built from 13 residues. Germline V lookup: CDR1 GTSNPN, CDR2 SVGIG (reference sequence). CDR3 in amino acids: CAWRPGVGHGYTF. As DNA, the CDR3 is TGTGCCTGGAGGCCGGGGGTTGGACATGGCTACACCTTC. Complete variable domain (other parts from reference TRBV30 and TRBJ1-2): SQTIHQWPATLVQPVGSPLSLECTVEGTSNPNLYWYRQAAGRGLQLLFYSVGIGQISSEVPQNLSASRPQDRQFILSSKKLLLSDSGFYLCAWRPGVGHGYTFGSGTRLTVV.

For the CDR3, the DNA is TGCGCCAGCAGCCAAGAATGGGGTAGGAGGGGACGGGGGAACATTCAGTACTTC. It translates to CASSQEWGRRGRGNIQYF. The chain joins TRBV4-3 to TRBJ2-4, with D perhaps matching TRBD2 (6 bases). V shed 0 bases and J shed 7 bases, with 22 bases lying between them. Germline CDR1 reads LGHNA; CDR2 reads YSLEER. This CDR3 comprises 18 residues.

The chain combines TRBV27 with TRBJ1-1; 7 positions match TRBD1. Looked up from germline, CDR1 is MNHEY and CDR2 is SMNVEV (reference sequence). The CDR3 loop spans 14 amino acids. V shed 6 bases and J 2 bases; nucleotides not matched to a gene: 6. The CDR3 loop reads CASRMTGINTEAFF. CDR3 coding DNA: TGTGCCAGCAGAATGACAGGGATAAACACTGAAGCTTTCTTT.

CDR3 DNA: TGTGCCAGTAGGAGACAGGGTAGCGTGTTCCACGAGCAGTACTTC. It codes for CASRRQGSVFHEQYF. This chain links TRBV19 with TRBJ2-7, with TRBD1 matching 7 bases. The V gene end was trimmed by 6 bases and the J gene end by 5 bases; junction bases not matched to a gene: 13. CDR1 LNHDA and CDR2 SQIVND come from the germline V gene (reference sequence). This CDR3 spans 15 amino acids.